Only a few counts were recorded for the clone carrying this T cell receptor beta chain. This sample stems from a study of cytomegalovirus exposure and HLA in healthy donors. A multiplex PCR was run with 60 Vbeta primers and 13 Jbeta primers. Clones were read by immunoSEQ multiplex PCR, and TCRdb kept only the in-frame ones, dropping some. The sample has some 220,000 clones, just under 80% seen once; the top ten hold less than 0.6%. The V and J ends lost 4 bases and 2 bases, in that order; junction bases with no gene match: 2. This CDR3 comprises 15 residues. Germline values: CDR1 SGHRS, CDR2 YFSETQ. V is TRBV5-1 and J is TRBJ2-3; 12 bases line up with TRBD2. The material sequenced was PBMCs. This TCR was recovered from a boy aged 5-17 years in good health and CMV-seronegative. This chain's CDR3 is CASSLAGGTTDTQYF. The CDR3 DNA follows: TGCGCCAGCAGCCTAGCGGGGGGGACCACAGATACGCAGTATTTT.